This entry lists 10 T cell receptor beta chains sequenced from one sample in a study of cytomegalovirus exposure and HLA in healthy donors. It was with 60 Vbeta and 13 Jbeta primers that the PCR ran. Method: immunoSEQ multiplex PCR; TCRdb's copy keeps in-frame clones and lacks some. The sample shows about 200,000 clones, roughly 80% of them seen only once. The material sequenced was PBMCs. Receptors originate from a woman aged 18-29 years in good health and CMV-seronegative.

The rearrangement uses TRBV5-1 and TRBJ2-2; 8 bases fit TRBD1. The CDR3 covers 15 residues. Losses at the gene ends were 3 bases for V and 7 bases for J; bases not matched to a gene: 8. CDR1 and CDR2 (germline): SGHRS, YFSETQ. The CDR3 region has the DNA TGCGCCAGCAGCTGGACAGGGTTCTATAGCGGGGAGCTGTTTTTT. The encoded protein is CASSWTGFYSGELFF.

This clone appeared a single time. The V gene is TRBV7-9, the J gene TRBJ2-3; the D is unclear. CDR3 length: 13 amino acids. Germline CDR1 SEHNR, CDR2 FQNEAQ (reference sequence). Trimming pared 5 bases from V and 6 bases from J, leaving 12 bases between. CDR3 region: CASSEITWDTQYF. The CDR3 coding sequence is TGTGCCAGCAGCGAGATAACGTGGGATACGCAGTATTTT.

V is TRBV14 and J is TRBJ1-5, with D possibly being TRBD1 (5 bases). Trimming took 1 base from V and 6 from J, leaving 13 bases between them. The CDR3 is made up of 15 amino acids. Per the germline V gene, CDR1 is SGHDN and CDR2 is FVKESK. The CDR3 spells CASSQGRVRGQPQHF. CDR3 bases: TGTGCCAGCAGCCAAGGCAGGGTGAGAGGTCAGCCCCAGCATTTT. Using reference TRBV14 and TRBJ1-5 for the parts outside the CDR3, the full variable domain is EAGVTQFPSHSVIEKGQTVTLRCDPISGHDNLYWYRRVMGKEIKFLLHFVKESKQDESGMPNNRFLAERTGGTYSTLKVQPAELEDSGVYFCASSQGRVRGQPQHFGDGTRLSIL.

The chain is built from TRBV2 and TRBJ1-2; D not resolved. The CDR3 spans 13 residues. Per germline, CDR1 SNHLY and CDR2 FYNNEI. V dropped 6 bases and J dropped 3 bases, with 11 bases sitting between them. CDR3 sequence reads: CASSEGTDYGYTF. Here the CDR3 DNA reads TGTGCCAGCAGCGAGGGAACTGACTATGGCTACACCTTC.

This clone was counted only a few times. The V gene is TRBV5-1, the J gene TRBJ1-1; 7 bases are shared with TRBD1. Germline values: CDR1 SGHRS, CDR2 YFSETQ. With 4 bases clipped from V and 0 bases from J, the junction kept 6 bases outside the gene matches. The CDR3 spans 15 residues. The CDR3 sequence: CASSHGDRVNTEAFF. Written as DNA, the CDR3 is TGCGCCAGCAGCCATGGAGACAGGGTGAACACTGAAGCTTTCTTT.

The CDR3 DNA reads TGTGCCAGCAGCTCCACGGGGGGGGCAACTGAAGCTTTCTTT. Its protein is CASSSTGGATEAFF. The chain combines TRBV7-8 with TRBJ1-1; TRBD1 is a possible D gene (6 bases). V was clipped by 4 bases and J by 5 bases, with 14 bases between them. The CDR3 consists of 14 residues. Germline assignment: CDR1 SGHVS and CDR2 FQNEAQ. Full variable domain (rest looked up from reference TRBV7-8 and TRBJ1-1): GAGVSQSPRYKVAKRGQDVALRCDPISGHVSLFWYQQALGQGPEFLTYFQNEAQLDKSGLPSDRFFAERPEGSVSTLKIQRTQQEDSAVYLCASSSTGGATEAFFGQGTRLTVV.

The CDR3 loop is CASSKERKTLSGANVLTF. The DNA for the CDR3 is TGTGCCAGCAGCAAAGAGAGGAAAACCCTCTCTGGGGCCAACGTCCTGACTTTC. The chain has TRBV21-1 and TRBJ2-6; the table's TRBD2 call for D was not verified on the DNA. TRBV21-1 is listed as a pseudogene. The length of the CDR3 is 18 residues.

The chain links TRBV7-2 to TRBJ2-3; D is unclear. The CDR3 totals 13 residues. CDR1 SGHTA and CDR2 FQGNSA come from the germline V gene. With 5 bases removed from V and 6 bases from J, the gap between germline ends came to 12 bases. CDR3 amino acids: CASSPPNADTQYF. The CDR3 region has the DNA TGTGCCAGCAGCCCCCCTAACGCTGATACGCAGTATTTT.

This chain connects TRBV5-6 to TRBJ2-3; maybe TRBD1 (5 bases). The CDR3 is 14 amino acids. V was pared by 2 bases and J by 3 bases, with 10 bases between. Germline values: CDR1 SGHDT, CDR2 YYEEEE. The CDR3 coding sequence is TGTGCCAGCAGCTTATGGGGCGCAACAGATACGCAGTATTTT. Its protein is CASSLWGATDTQYF.

V usage is TRBV19 and J usage is TRBJ1-1; D uncertain. Germline CDR1 LNHDA, CDR2 SQIVND (reference sequence). The CDR3 runs 14 residues. Trimming took 1 base from V and 1 from J, leaving 7 bases between them. The CDR3 region has the DNA TGTGCCAGTAGTATAGGTAGAGCGAACACTGAAGCTTTCTTT. Amino acids: CASSIGRANTEAFF.